These 20 T cell receptor beta chains share one sample of origin, sequenced in a study of cytomegalovirus exposure and HLA in healthy donors. PCR amplification relied on 60 Vbeta primers (plus 13 Jbeta primers). Libraries were prepared by immunoSEQ multiplex PCR; TCRdb keeps only in-frame clonotypes and omits some of them. The table lists about 52,000 clones, more than 65% of them singletons. Sequencing input: PBMCs. The receptors derive from a woman between 50 and 59 years old in good health and CMV-seronegative.

The CDR3 reads CATSRQTPQVEETQYF. The CDR3 DNA reads as TGTGCCACCAGCAGACAAACGCCTCAGGTGGAAGAGACCCAGTACTTC. The chain carries TRBV15 and TRBJ2-5; D uncertain. The V gene lost 2 bases and the J gene lost 3 bases, with 16 bases spanning the gap. The CDR3 spans 16 residues. CDR1 and CDR2 (germline): LNHNV, YYDKDF (reference sequence).

This clone was observed once. The chain is built from TRBV30 and TRBJ2-3; 8 bases match TRBD2. Germline loops: CDR1 GTSNPN, CDR2 SVGIG (reference sequence). J was trimmed by 0 bases and V by 0 bases; bases with no gene match: 11. The CDR3 is 18 residues long. This chain's CDR3 is CAWSVLSGGRGSTDTQYF. The CDR3 DNA is TGTGCCTGGAGTGTACTGTCGGGGGGGAGGGGGAGCACAGATACGCAGTATTTT.

The V gene is TRBV6-1, the J gene TRBJ2-7; tentatively, D is TRBD1 (6 bases). This CDR3 is 17 amino acids long. From germline, CDR1 is MNHNS and CDR2 SASEGT. V was cut by 4 bases and J by 7 bases, with 26 bases left in between. The CDR3 DNA reads as TGTGCCAGCAGTGGCGGGTCACAGGGCCGTTTCTTAAGAGAGCAGTACTTC. Residues: CASSGGSQGRFLREQYF.

V gene TRBV28 combines with J gene TRBJ1-1; D is unclear. The CDR3 has 12 residues. The V end was cut by 2 bases, the J end by 5 bases, with 6 bases between. Germline V gene data show CDR1 as MDHEN and CDR2 as SYDVKM. For the CDR3, the DNA is TGTGCCAGCAGTTTAATGAGGACTGAAGCTTTCTTT. The encoded protein is CASSLMRTEAFF.

V and J are TRBV7-8 and TRBJ2-1, with D perhaps matching TRBD2 (6 bases). CDR3 length equals 13 residues. The V end was cut by 6 bases, the J end by 5 bases, with 11 bases between. Germline V CDR1 and CDR2: SGHVS, FQNEAQ. This CDR3 reads CASRGTSHNEQFF. In DNA, the CDR3 is TGTGCCAGCAGGGGGACTTCTCACAATGAGCAGTTCTTC. Full variable domain (rest looked up from reference TRBV7-8 and TRBJ2-1): GAGVSQSPRYKVAKRGQDVALRCDPISGHVSLFWYQQALGQGPEFLTYFQNEAQLDKSGLPSDRFFAERPEGSVSTLKIQRTQQEDSAVYLCASRGTSHNEQFFGPGTRLTVL.

The V and J genes are TRBV29-1 and TRBJ2-5; maybe TRBD2 (5 bases). With 1 base removed from V and 4 bases from J, the gap between germline ends came to 10 bases. This CDR3 comprises 13 residues. CDR1 SQVTM and CDR2 ANQGSEA come from the germline V gene. The CDR3 protein is CSVEGKGRETQYF. In nucleotides, the CDR3 is TGCAGCGTTGAAGGAAAAGGGAGAGAGACCCAGTACTTC.

The gene calls are TRBV28 and TRBJ1-4, with 7 bases that match TRBD1. The junction had 7 bases not matched to a gene; V was cut back by 6 bases and J by 6 bases. The CDR3 spans 14 residues. Germline values: CDR1 MDHEN, CDR2 SYDVKM. The CDR3 protein is CASSPGQHYEKLFF. DNA of the CDR3: TGTGCCAGCAGCCCGGGACAGCATTATGAAAAACTGTTTTTT.

In this sample, this clone turned up a few times. The chain employs TRBV5-1 and TRBJ1-2; D remains ambiguous. With 0 bases removed from V and 4 bases from J, the gap between germline ends came to 7 bases. The CDR3 has 13 residues. In germline, CDR1 is SGHRS, CDR2 YFSETQ. CDR3: CASSLGRGYGYTF. The CDR3, as DNA: TGCGCCAGCAGCTTGGGGCGGGGCTATGGCTACACCTTC.

The chain joins TRBV7-9 to TRBJ2-2; D might be TRBD1 (6 bases). Trimming left V 7 bases short and J 7 bases short, with 13 bases between. This CDR3 spans 13 amino acids. Germline CDR1 is SEHNR and CDR2 is FQNEAQ (reference sequence). CDR3 coding DNA: TGTGCCAGCACCTCCTTAGGGGGCGGGGAGCTGTTTTTT. Translation gives CASTSLGGGELFF.

The CDR3 protein is CASSLAGGRASEQFF. CDR3 DNA: TGTGCCAGCAGTTTAGCCGGCGGGAGGGCCAGTGAGCAGTTCTTC. The V call is TRBV27, the J call TRBJ2-1; 9 bases map to TRBD2. CDR3 length equals 15 residues. The V gene end was trimmed by 2 bases and the J gene end by 9 bases; junction bases not matched to a gene: 8. Germline V gives CDR1 MNHEY, CDR2 SMNVEV (reference sequence).

The chain carries TRBV7-3 and TRBJ2-1; D is perhaps TRBD1 (6 bases). This CDR3 contains 11 residues. Germline loops: CDR1 SGHTA, CDR2 FQGTGA. The V and J ends lost 3 bases and 10 bases respectively, with 7 bases between them. The CDR3 loop reads CASSLGTEQFF. The CDR3 DNA is TGTGCCAGCAGCTTGGGGACAGAGCAGTTCTTC. The variable domain in full, completed from reference TRBV7-3 and TRBJ2-1, reads GAGVSQTPSNKVTEKGKYVELRCDPISGHTALYWYRQSLGQGPEFLIYFQGTGAADDSGLPNDRFFAVRPEGSVSTLKIQRTERGDSAVYLCASSLGTEQFFGPGTRLTVL.

This chain uses TRBV2 with TRBJ2-2, with 12 bases lining up with TRBD1. From germline, CDR1 is SNHLY and CDR2 FYNNEI. V was clipped by 9 bases and J by 7 bases; unmatched bases: 6. The CDR3 length is 14 residues. Written as DNA, the CDR3 is TGTGCCAGTTCGGGACAGGGGGCTGTCGGGGAGCTGTTTTTT. It is translated as CASSGQGAVGELFF.

The chain is built from TRBV6-5 and TRBJ2-4, with 7 bases matching TRBD2. V was pared by 7 bases and J by 8 bases, with 11 bases of the junction left unmatched. The CDR3 is made up of 14 amino acids. The germline V gene encodes CDR1 MNHEY and CDR2 SVGAGI. CDR3 sequence reads: CASKRAGREDIQYF. The DNA for the CDR3 is TGTGCCAGCAAGAGGGCAGGGAGGGAGGACATTCAGTACTTC.

The table lists this clone with a few counts. This chain uses TRBV5-1 with TRBJ2-5; TRBD2 matches 7 bases. Trimming at V came to 0 bases and at J to 5 bases, leaving 1 base not matched to a gene. The CDR3 length is 13 residues. The germline V gene has CDR1 SGHRS and CDR2 YFSETQ. CDR3 sequence reads: CASSLGLAETQYF. CDR3 nucleotides: TGCGCCAGCAGCTTGGGACTAGCTGAGACCCAGTACTTC. Together with reference TRBV5-1 and TRBJ2-5, the CDR3 gives the full variable domain: KAGVTQTPRYLIKTRGQQVTLSCSPISGHRSVSWYQQTPGQGLQFLFEYFSETQRNKGNFPGRFSGRQFSNSRSEMNVSTLELGDSALYLCASSLGLAETQYFGPGTRLLVL.

A few counts support this clone. The chain recombines TRBV6-1 with TRBJ1-1; D call uncertain. Germline CDR1 MNHNS, CDR2 SASEGT. CDR3 length: 13 residues. V dropped 7 bases and J dropped 1 base, with 10 bases sitting between them. The CDR3 region is CASKTEGNTEAFF. CDR3 nucleotide sequence: TGTGCCAGCAAAACAGAGGGGAACACTGAAGCTTTCTTT.

This clone was observed a few times. The chain combines TRBV27 with TRBJ2-5; D not certain. The germline gives CDR1 MNHEY, CDR2 SMNVEV (reference sequence). V lost 3 bases, J lost 5 bases, and 4 bases lay in between. The CDR3 is made up of 11 amino acids. CDR3 sequence reads: CASSFRETQYF. Written as DNA, the CDR3 is TGTGCCAGCAGTTTCCGGGAGACCCAGTACTTC.

Turning to this clone: The same CDR3 arises from other DNA sequences in this sample as well. The rearrangement joins TRBV7-3 to TRBJ1-1; perhaps TRBD1 as D (5 bases). This CDR3 is built from 13 residues. Germline V gene sequence: CDR1 SGHTA, CDR2 FQGTGA. Trimming removed 5 bases at V and 2 bases at J, with 9 bases between. The CDR3 nucleotides read TGTGCCAGCAGCCTAGACAGTAACACTGAAGCTTTCTTT. Amino acids: CASSLDSNTEAFF. The full variable domain, rest sourced from reference TRBV7-3 and TRBJ1-1, is GAGVSQTPSNKVTEKGKYVELRCDPISGHTALYWYRQSLGQGPEFLIYFQGTGAADDSGLPNDRFFAVRPEGSVSTLKIQRTERGDSAVYLCASSLDSNTEAFFGQGTRLTVV.

The chain combines TRBV30 with TRBJ2-3; possibly TRBD2 for D (6 bases). The CDR3 consists of 14 residues. With 2 bases removed from V and 1 base from J, the gap between germline ends came to 10 bases. Per the germline V gene, CDR1 is GTSNPN and CDR2 is SVGIG (reference sequence). CDR3 sequence: CAWSPGEGTDTQYF. CDR3 nucleotide sequence: TGTGCCTGGAGTCCGGGGGAAGGCACAGATACGCAGTATTTT.

This sequence joins TRBV5-8 and TRBJ2-3; TRBD2 agrees at 13 bases. The CDR3 length is 15 residues. After removal of 5 bases from V and 5 bases from J, the junction contained 5 bases not matched to a gene. The germline CDR1 and CDR2 sequences are SGHTS and YDEGEE. The CDR3 DNA reads TGTGCCAGCAGTTCTGGGACTAGCGGGAAAGATACGCAGTATTTT. This encodes CASSSGTSGKDTQYF.

V and J are TRBV2 and TRBJ2-2, with D maybe TRBD2 (5 bases). The ends were cut back, 0 bases at V and 7 bases at J, with 15 bases in the middle. The germline gives CDR1 SNHLY, CDR2 FYNNEI. The CDR3 loop spans 16 amino acids. CDR3 in DNA: TGTGCCAGCAGTGAAGCGCTTCCGGGGTACGGCGGGGAGCTGTTTTTT. This sequence encodes CASSEALPGYGGELFF.